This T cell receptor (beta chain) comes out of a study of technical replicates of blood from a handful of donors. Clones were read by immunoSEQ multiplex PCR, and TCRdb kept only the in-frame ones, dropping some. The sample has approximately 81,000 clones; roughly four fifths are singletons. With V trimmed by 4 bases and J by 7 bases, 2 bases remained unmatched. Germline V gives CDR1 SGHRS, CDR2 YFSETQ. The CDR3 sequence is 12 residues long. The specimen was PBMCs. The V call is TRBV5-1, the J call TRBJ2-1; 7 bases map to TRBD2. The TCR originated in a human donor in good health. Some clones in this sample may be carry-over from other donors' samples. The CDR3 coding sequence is TGCGCCAGCAGCGGGGGGGGGAATGAGCAGTTCTTC. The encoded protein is CASSGGGNEQFF.